This T cell receptor beta chain was observed in a study of memory CD4+ T cells and cytomegalovirus serostatus. Study overall: Of the healthy Belgian adults, several were CMV seropositive and 20 to 30 seronegative. The study's findings and limits: The CMV-associated TCR signature appears largely within the CD4+ memory repertoire.

About this clone: Its antigen is currently unknown.

The sort gate was single viable CD3+CD4+CD8-CD45RO+ cells for memory CD4+ T cells. Serostatus was set by detecting CMV pp150, pp28, p38, p52 IgG. CD4+ T cells were isolated by positive magnetic selection. Profiling relied on immunoSEQ multiplex PCR, and the TCRdb table lists in-frame clones only, not all of them. Of about 52,000 clones listed, approximately 80% were seen once; the top ten hold around 1.5%. The sample consisted of memory CD4+ T cells from blood. The TCR was taken from an adult in good health and CMV-seropositive.

CDR3 loop: CASSRRATGGQLGTEAFF. The CDR3 nucleotides read TGTGCCAGCAGCCGACGGGCGACAGGGGGCCAGTTGGGTACTGAAGCTTTCTTT. The chain recombines TRBV7-8 with TRBJ1-1; 10 nucleotides match TRBD1. The CDR3 extends over 18 amino acids. The V segment lost 5 bases and the J segment 5 bases; nucleotides outside the gene matches: 17. Per germline, CDR1 SGHVS and CDR2 FQNEAQ.